This T cell receptor beta chain was recorded in a study of CD8 T cells in Susac syndrome. Whole-study context: Patients with Susac syndrome were therapy-naive, treated with corticosteroids, or treated with intravenous immunoglobulin alone when blood was collected.

A quantity of roughly 0.5 to 1 ug RNA underwent reverse transcription using random hexamers. From the immunoSEQ multiplex PCR reads, TCRdb called clonotypes with MiXCR, one entry per CDR3 protein. In the table there are around 170,000 distinct CDR3 sequences, 90% to 96% of which are singletons. The CDR3 spans 13 residues. Trimming shortened V by 5 bases and J by 4 bases, and 9 bases separated the two germline ends. Germline loops: CDR1 SGHDN, CDR2 FVKESK. The specimen sequenced was CD4+ T cells from PBMCs. The chain is built from TRBV14 and TRBJ1-5, with unresolved D. The receptor was isolated from a human donor with Susac syndrome. CDR3: CASSEGSNQPQHF. The DNA of the CDR3 is TGTGCCAGCAGCGAAGGGAGTAATCAGCCCCAGCATTTT. The full variable domain, in which reference TRBV14 and TRBJ1-5 provide the parts outside the CDR3, is EAGVTQFPSHSVIEKGQTVTLRCDPISGHDNLYWYRRVMGKEIKFLLHFVKESKQDESGMPNNRFLAERTGGTYSTLKVQPAELEDSGVYFCASSEGSNQPQHFGDGTRLSIL.